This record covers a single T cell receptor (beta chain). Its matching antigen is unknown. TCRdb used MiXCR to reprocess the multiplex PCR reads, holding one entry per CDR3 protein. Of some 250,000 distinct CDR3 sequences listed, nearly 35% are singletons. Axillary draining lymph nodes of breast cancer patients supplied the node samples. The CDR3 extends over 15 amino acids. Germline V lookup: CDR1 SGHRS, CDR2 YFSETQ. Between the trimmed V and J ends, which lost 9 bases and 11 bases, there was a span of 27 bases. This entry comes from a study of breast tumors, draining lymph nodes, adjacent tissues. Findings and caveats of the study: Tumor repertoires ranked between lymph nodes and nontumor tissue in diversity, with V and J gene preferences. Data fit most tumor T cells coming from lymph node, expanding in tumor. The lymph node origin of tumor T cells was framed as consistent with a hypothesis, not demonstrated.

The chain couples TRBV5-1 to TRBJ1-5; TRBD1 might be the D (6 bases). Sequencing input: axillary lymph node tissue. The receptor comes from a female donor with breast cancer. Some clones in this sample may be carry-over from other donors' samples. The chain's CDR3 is CATKEGGGSGETQHF. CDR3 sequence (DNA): TGCGCCACCAAGGAGGGCGGGGGCAGCGGCGAGACCCAGCATTTT.